This T cell receptor (beta chain) originates from a study of blood T cell repertoires in COVID-19. Assay: immunoSEQ multiplex PCR; the TCRdb copy retains only in-frame clones and omits some. The table records 55,000 to 75,000 clones, roughly 88% of them present only once. There are a few counts of this clone. V lost 5 bases to trimming and J lost 3 bases, with 16 bases between them. The CDR3 contains 15 residues. Germline CDR1 is SGHTA and CDR2 is FQGNSA. This sequence originates from a human donor in a cohort sampled during active COVID-19. The sequencing input was peripheral blood. V usage is TRBV7-2 and J usage is TRBJ1-2; maybe TRBD1 (5 bases). CDR3 in DNA: TGTGCCAGCAGCCGGCCAGGGTCCGCGCACTATGGCTACACCTTC. This translates into CASSRPGSAHYGYTF.